A single sample is the source of the 22 T cell receptor beta chains below, sequenced in a study of long-term antiretroviral therapy in people with HIV. It was version v3.0 of the immunoSEQ assay that was run at survey level. Some clones are missing from TCRdb's copy, which holds only in-frame ones; the method was immunoSEQ multiplex PCR. The sample includes roughly 25,000 clones, 85% of them seen just once. The sample consisted of unsorted PBMCs, taken 2.3 years after starting antiretroviral therapy. Receptors originate from a man between 35 and 55 years old with HIV.

The rearrangement links TRBV9 to TRBJ2-7; 9 nucleotides agree with TRBD1. The germline CDR1 and CDR2 sequences are SGDLS and YYNGEE. The V and J ends lost 3 bases and 8 bases, in that order; junction bases with no gene match: 3. There are 12 residues in the CDR3. This chain's CDR3 is CASSDGTGKQYF. The CDR3 DNA reads as TGTGCCAGCAGCGACGGGACAGGGAAGCAGTACTTC.

This clone occurred a few times. The chain recombines TRBV5-1 with TRBJ2-2; D ambiguous. Trimming stripped 4 bases from V and 6 bases from J, with 13 bases between. The length of the CDR3 is 14 residues. Germline loops: CDR1 SGHRS, CDR2 YFSETQ. CDR3 region: CASSIKERAGELFF. CDR3 bases: TGCGCCAGCAGCATCAAGGAAAGGGCCGGGGAGCTGTTTTTT.

The genes are TRBV10-3 and TRBJ2-2; 13 positions agree with TRBD2. The CDR3 spans 18 residues. V lost 6 bases, J lost 6 bases, and 13 bases stayed unmatched. Germline CDR1 ENHRY, CDR2 SYGVKD. The CDR3 bases are TGTGCCATCAGCGGACAACGGACTAGCGGGAGCGTAGCCGGGGAGCTGTTTTTT. It codes for CAISGQRTSGSVAGELFF.

This chain joins TRBV4-1 and TRBJ1-2, with D tentatively TRBD1 (5 bases). Trimming removed 4 bases from V and 3 bases from J, with 24 bases in between. This CDR3 is 18 amino acids long. Germline CDR1 and CDR2: MGHRA and YSYEKL. The CDR3 reads CASSPRDSPFPGDYGYTF. The CDR3 region has the DNA TGCGCCAGCAGCCCCCGGGACTCCCCTTTCCCCGGGGACTATGGCTACACCTTC.

This chain uses TRBV25-1 with TRBJ2-7; D may match TRBD1 or TRBD2 (6 bases each). Trimming cost V 7 bases and J 2 bases, with 18 bases left between them. The CDR3 length is 15 residues. The germline gives CDR1 MGHDK, CDR2 SYGVNS. In DNA, the CDR3 is TGTGCCAGCAAAAAGGATCGGGGGCCTCCCTACGAGCAGTACTTC. Its protein product is CASKKDRGPPYEQYF.

The chain has TRBV6-1 and TRBJ2-5, with D tentatively TRBD2 (6 bases). This CDR3 has 14 amino acids. Germline V gene data show CDR1 as MNHNS and CDR2 as SASEGT. V was shortened by 8 bases and J by 5 bases, with 18 bases between the two germline ends. CDR3 nucleotides: TGTGCCAGCTCCTGGACCCCTGGGGGGGAGACCCAGTACTTC. Encoded protein: CASSWTPGGETQYF.

This chain uses TRBV18 with TRBJ2-1; TRBD1 aligns across 7 bases. CDR3 length equals 14 residues. The germline V gene encodes CDR1 KGHSH and CDR2 LQKENI. V was pared by 2 bases and J by 8 bases, with 6 bases of the junction left unmatched. The CDR3 reads CASSPKTGLHEQFF. DNA for the CDR3: TGTGCCAGCTCACCAAAGACAGGGTTGCATGAGCAGTTCTTC. Full variable domain (rest looked up from reference TRBV18 and TRBJ2-1): NAGVMQNPRHLVRRRGQEARLRCSPMKGHSHVYWYRQLPEEGLKFMVYLQKENIIDESGMPKERFSAEFPKEGPSILRIQQVVRGDSAAYFCASSPKTGLHEQFFGPGTRLTVL.

This clone has just a few counts. The chain carries TRBV9 and TRBJ2-7, with a tentative D call TRBD1 (5 bases). Trimming stripped 0 bases from V and 3 bases from J, with 19 bases between. The germline CDR1 and CDR2 sequences are SGDLS and YYNGEE. This CDR3 contains 17 residues. The CDR3 is CASSVEGRAPPVYEQYF. Written as DNA, the CDR3 is TGTGCCAGCAGCGTAGAAGGCAGGGCCCCACCCGTCTACGAGCAGTACTTC.

J is TRBJ2-5 and V is TRBV11-3; 12 bases are a match to TRBD2. Unmatched junction bases numbered 18, after V lost 5 bases and J lost 5 bases. Germline CDR1 and CDR2: SGHNT and YENEEA. The CDR3 loop spans 19 amino acids. Written as DNA, the CDR3 is TGTGCCAGCAGCCCACGAGTCGGACTAGCGGGGACCGCCCGGGAGACCCAGTACTTC. Protein sequence: CASSPRVGLAGTARETQYF.

The V gene is TRBV4-1, the J gene TRBJ2-3; D might be TRBD2 (5 bases). V shed 0 bases and J shed 6 bases, with 7 bases lying between them. Germline CDR1 reads MGHRA; CDR2 reads YSYEKL. The CDR3 is 13 residues long. The CDR3 region is CASSQDSGDTQYF. Here the CDR3 DNA reads TGCGCCAGCAGCCAAGACTCGGGGGATACGCAGTATTTT.

This chain uses TRBV30 with TRBJ2-2, with D unresolved. This CDR3 has 13 amino acids. Deletions cut 0 bases from V and 4 bases from J, with 6 bases between. The germline V gene has CDR1 GTSNPN and CDR2 SVGIG (reference sequence). CDR3 bases: TGTGCCTGGAGTGTTCTTCTCACCGGGGAGCTGTTTTTT. It codes for CAWSVLLTGELFF.

The gene calls are TRBV27 and TRBJ1-2; possibly TRBD1 for D (5 bases). Germline lookup yields CDR1 MNHEY and CDR2 SMNVEV (reference sequence). V lost 4 bases to trimming and J lost 5 bases, with 14 bases between them. This CDR3 contains 14 residues. CDR3 nucleotides: TGTGCCAGCAGTTCCACACGTCAGGGATATGGCTACACCTTC. This translates into CASSSTRQGYGYTF.

CDR3 residues: CASSFWTRTSGANVLTF. The CDR3 coding sequence is TGTGCCAGCAGCTTTTGGACAAGGACCTCTGGGGCCAACGTCCTGACTTTC. The chain links TRBV7-9 to TRBJ2-6; perhaps TRBD1 as D (5 bases). Germline V gene lookup returns CDR1 SEHNR and CDR2 FQNEAQ (reference sequence). The CDR3 totals 17 residues. V gave up 3 bases and J gave up 0 bases, with 12 bases separating them.

The chain carries TRBV19 and TRBJ2-7; 7 nucleotides match TRBD2. The ends lost 3 bases at V and 4 bases at J; junction bases unmatched: 0. There are 12 residues in the CDR3. Germline V gene data show CDR1 as LNHDA and CDR2 as SQIVND (reference sequence). The CDR3 nucleotides read TGTGCCAGTAGTATGCGGGGGTACGAGCAGTACTTC. Translated, it gives CASSMRGYEQYF.

This clone showed up just a few times. The chain uses TRBV2 and TRBJ1-2; D is ambiguous. Trimming cost V 7 bases and J 2 bases, with 17 bases left between them. Germline CDR1 reads SNHLY; CDR2 reads FYNNEI. The CDR3 runs 15 residues. CDR3 bases: TGTGCCAGCACGGTGGGCGACATTTCGAACTATGGCTACACCTTC. Translating gives CASTVGDISNYGYTF.

The chain couples TRBV5-8 to TRBJ2-1; tentatively, D is TRBD1 or TRBD2 (5 bases each). The germline V gene has CDR1 SGHTS and CDR2 YDEGEE. The ends were cut back, 3 bases at V and 5 bases at J, with 15 bases in the middle. The CDR3 contains 15 residues. Here the CDR3 reads CASSSGWGVNNEQFF. In nucleotides, the CDR3 is TGTGCCAGCAGCTCGGGGTGGGGCGTGAACAATGAGCAGTTCTTC.

The chain is built from TRBV5-8 and TRBJ2-3; D gene uncertain. Germline V CDR1 and CDR2: SGHTS, YDEGEE. The CDR3 sequence is 13 residues long. With 7 bases removed from V and 0 bases from J, the gap between germline ends came to 9 bases. The CDR3 DNA follows: TGTGCCAGCGGGATCCGGAGCACAGATACGCAGTATTTT. This sequence encodes CASGIRSTDTQYF.

The rearrangement uses TRBV6-5 and TRBJ1-1; the D is unclear. V dropped 7 bases and J dropped 1 base, with 13 bases sitting between them. The length of the CDR3 is 14 residues. CDR1 is MNHEY, CDR2 SVGAGI, per germline. The CDR3 coding sequence is TGTGCCAGCACCCAGATGGCAGGGAACACTGAAGCTTTCTTT. Protein: CASTQMAGNTEAFF.

This chain joins TRBV5-1 and TRBJ2-2; D remains unclear. Germline V gene data show CDR1 as SGHRS and CDR2 as YFSETQ. V was trimmed by 4 bases and J by 2 bases, leaving 18 bases between them. CDR3 length equals 17 residues. CDR3 in DNA: TGCGCCAGCAGCACCCAAGACACTTTCCTCAACACCGGGGAGCTGTTTTTT. Translated: CASSTQDTFLNTGELFF.

The rearrangement links TRBV7-6 to TRBJ1-6; 10 bases map to TRBD1. The CDR3 is made up of 16 amino acids. With 4 bases clipped from V and 6 bases from J, the junction kept 6 bases outside the gene matches. Looked up from germline, CDR1 is SGHVS and CDR2 is FNYEAQ. The CDR3, as DNA: TGTGCCAGCAGCTCTGGACAGGGGGGCCTTAATTCACCCCTCCACTTT. Residues: CASSSGQGGLNSPLHF.

The chain links TRBV7-3 to TRBJ2-3; D perhaps matches TRBD2 (6 bases). V lost 5 bases, J lost 0 bases, and 15 bases lay in between. The CDR3 loop spans 16 amino acids. Germline V lookup: CDR1 SGHTA, CDR2 FQGTGA. The DNA for the CDR3 is TGTGCCAGCAGCCCGGGACTGCCCATGAGCACAGATACGCAGTATTTT. The encoded protein is CASSPGLPMSTDTQYF. The variable domain in full, completed from reference TRBV7-3 and TRBJ2-3, reads GAGVSQTPSNKVTEKGKYVELRCDPISGHTALYWYRQSLGQGPEFLIYFQGTGAADDSGLPNDRFFAVRPEGSVSTLKIQRTERGDSAVYLCASSPGLPMSTDTQYFGPGTRLTVL.

V and J are TRBV30 and TRBJ1-1, with a tentative D call TRBD1 (5 bases). CDR1 and CDR2 (germline): GTSNPN, SVGIG (reference sequence). V gave up 7 bases and J gave up 5 bases, with 14 bases separating them. CDR3 size: 12 residues. Here the CDR3 DNA reads TGTGCCTCATCTCGACAGAATACTGAAGCTTTCTTT. Amino acid sequence: CASSRQNTEAFF.